This T cell receptor (beta chain) is from a study of cytomegalovirus exposure and HLA in healthy donors. General observations from the study: Upon later analysis, TCR association rates were observed to vary by HLA locus, being highest for DRB1 and lowest for HLA-C. Highly shared sequence variants in one cluster were likely a sequencing artifact. Several of the most significant clusters appeared linked to common viral pathogens, based on a later analysis.

CDR3 size: 16 residues. The V end was cut by 7 bases, the J end by 0 bases, with 21 bases between. CDR1 is SQVTM and CDR2 is ANQGSEA in the germline V gene. Vbeta (60) and Jbeta (13) primers were used in the PCR. Measured with immunoSEQ multiplex PCR; TCRdb has only the in-frame clones, and not every one. The sample carries roughly 150,000 clones, roughly 85% recorded once. On this clone: What it recognizes is unknown.

This TCR came from a man aged 30-40 years in good health and CMV-seronegative. The chain recombines TRBV29-1 with TRBJ1-1, with a tentative D call TRBD1 (5 bases). The sample consisted of PBMCs. CDR3 residues: CSETAGLDSMNTEAFF. CDR3 DNA sequence: TGCAGCGAGACCGCAGGGCTGGATTCCATGAACACTGAAGCTTTCTTT. The full variable domain, with the rest looked up from reference TRBV29-1 and TRBJ1-1, is SAVISQKPSRDICQRGTSLTIQCQVDSQVTMMFWYRQQPGQSLTLIATANQGSEATYESGFVIDKFPISRPNLTFSTLTVSNMSPEDSSIYLCSETAGLDSMNTEAFFGQGTRLTVV.